This TCR beta chain emerged from a study of T cell responses to AZD1222 COVID-19 vaccine. Overall study: Both about-4-week and about-12-week second-dose recipients were combined. Points from the study as a whole: Increased Spike-specific TCR breadth and depth were observed after two AZD1222 doses.

Sequencing used immunoSEQ multiplex PCR; TCRdb keeps in-frame clones, though not all of them. The sample has around 84,000 clones, nearly 90% seen once. Trimming removed 2 bases at V and 8 bases at J, with 6 bases between. The length of the CDR3 is 11 residues. Germline V CDR1 and CDR2: ENHRY, SYGVKD. With regard to this clone: As yet, its antigen is unknown.

The rearrangement joins TRBV10-3 to TRBJ1-2; no clear D gene. The sequencing used peripheral blood, collected on day 0 of AZD1222 vaccination. The origin of this receptor is an adult in good health. The CDR3 bases are TGTGCCATCAGTGAGGACGGCGGCTACACCTTC. Amino acid sequence: CAISEDGGYTF.